Each of the 18 T cell receptor beta chains below was sequenced from the same sample in a study of blood T cells in healthy people across ages. Primers used in a second PCR of roughly 6 to 11 cycles were a sample-barcoded 5' primer and a J-beta primer mix. MiXCR was run by TCRdb on the 5' RACE reads, yielding one entry per CDR3 protein. The sample includes roughly 1,100,000 distinct CDR3 sequences, roughly 24% of them seen just once. These same data were also listed under a study on T cells of mothers and their children.

Input material: blood. The receptors derive from a girl aged 2 to 9 in good health.

This clonotype was observed a handful of times. V is TRBV11-2 and J is TRBJ1-3, with TRBD1 identical over 7 bases. Germline assignment: CDR1 SGHAT and CDR2 FQNNGV. J was trimmed by 2 bases and V by 4 bases; bases with no gene match: 8. This CDR3 comprises 16 residues. This chain's CDR3 is CASSSYRGAPGNTIYF. CDR3 bases: TGTGCCAGCAGCTCGTACAGGGGAGCGCCTGGAAACACCATATATTTT.

The table lists this clonotype with a few counts. The CDR3 coding sequence is TGTGCCAGCATCCCTCTACCGGGGACCGGGGAGCTGTTTTTT. Residues: CASIPLPGTGELFF. The gene calls are TRBV28 and TRBJ2-2, with D possibly matching TRBD2 (5 bases). Trimming shortened V by 7 bases and J by 5 bases, and 14 bases separated the two germline ends. Germline CDR1 and CDR2: MDHEN and SYDVKM. The CDR3 sequence is 14 residues long.

This clonotype showed up just a few times. This chain links TRBV12-3 or TRBV12-4 with TRBJ2-7, with D possibly matching TRBD2 (6 bases). The CDR3 consists of 14 residues. V gave up 5 bases and J gave up 0 bases, with 11 bases separating them. The CDR3 loop reads CASSPDGSSYEQYF. CDR3 nucleotide sequence: TGTGCCAGCAGTCCCGACGGGAGCTCCTACGAGCAGTACTTC.

There are a few counts of this clonotype. The rearrangement joins TRBV6-5 to TRBJ1-4, with D maybe TRBD1 (5 bases). The CDR3 is 14 amino acids. With 6 bases removed from V and 6 bases from J, the gap between germline ends came to 14 bases. Germline CDR1 is MNHEY and CDR2 is SVGAGI. The DNA for the CDR3 is TGTGCCAGCAGATCGGGGGGACTATATGAAAAACTGTTTTTT. Translating gives CASRSGGLYEKLFF.

The chain joins TRBV7-8 to TRBJ2-3, with D possibly being TRBD1 or TRBD2 (6 bases each). The CDR3 runs 14 residues. V lost 6 bases to trimming and J lost 4 bases, with 14 bases between them. Germline lookup yields CDR1 SGHVS and CDR2 FQNEAQ. The CDR3 DNA follows: TGTGCCAGCAGTCCCTGGGGGGCGGCAGATACGCAGTATTTT. This codes for CASSPWGAADTQYF.

At least ten counts were recorded for this clonotype. The chain has TRBV29-1 and TRBJ1-4; no clear D. Germline V gives CDR1 SQVTM, CDR2 ANQGSEA. The CDR3 has 13 residues. Between the trimmed V and J ends, which lost 4 bases and 3 bases, there was a span of 9 bases. In DNA, the CDR3 is TGCAGCGTTGGGGGTCGCGCTAATGAAAAACTGTTTTTT. As protein: CSVGGRANEKLFF.

V is TRBV2 and J is TRBJ1-5; 10 bases match TRBD1. CDR1 is SNHLY, CDR2 FYNNEI, per germline. Losses at the gene ends were 6 bases for V and 0 bases for J; bases not matched to a gene: 5. The CDR3 totals 16 residues. In DNA, the CDR3 is TGTGCCAGCAGAGAGACAGGGGGCTTTAGCAATCAGCCCCAGCATTTT. This sequence encodes CASRETGGFSNQPQHF.

The genes are TRBV29-1 and TRBJ1-2, with D tentatively TRBD1 (5 bases). The CDR3 runs 11 residues. V lost 3 bases and J 6 bases, leaving 8 bases between the germline ends. From germline, CDR1 is SQVTM and CDR2 ANQGSEA. CDR3 nucleotides: TGCAGCGTTGATGGGGGGAATGGCTACACCTTC. It specifies CSVDGGNGYTF.

This clonotype was seen a handful of times. The chain uses TRBV5-1 and TRBJ2-3, with D possibly matching TRBD2 (6 bases). This CDR3 spans 16 amino acids. Trimming left V 0 bases short and J 2 bases short, with 13 bases between. Germline V lookup: CDR1 SGHRS, CDR2 YFSETQ. The CDR3 DNA follows: TGCGCCAGCAGCTTGGACGGGAGCCCTAACACAGATACGCAGTATTTT. Translation: CASSLDGSPNTDTQYF.

This clonotype was observed a few times. CDR3 bases: TGCGCCAGCAGCTTGGCAGCGGGAGGGCCCGCGTTCAACTTCAGTGAGCAGTTCTTC. Protein product: CASSLAAGGPAFNFSEQFF. This chain joins TRBV5-1 and TRBJ2-5, with TRBD2 matching over 10 bases. TRBJ2-1 matches the DNA end more closely, so the J call is doubtful. This CDR3 spans 19 amino acids. CDR1 is SGHRS, CDR2 YFSETQ, per germline.

The chain has TRBV7-3 and TRBJ1-4; TRBD1 matches 9 bases. CDR3 length: 14 residues. The junction had 5 bases not matched to a gene; V was cut back by 4 bases and J by 8 bases. Germline V gene sequence: CDR1 SGHTA, CDR2 FQGTGA. The CDR3 loop is CASSSLGTGEKLFF. CDR3 bases: TGTGCCAGCAGCTCGCTTGGGACAGGGGAAAAACTGTTTTTT.

Details on this clonotype: A junction end diverges from the germline sequence, so it may reflect a read error. This rearrangement joins TRBV29-1 to TRBJ2-5; the D is unclear. Germline V gene lookup returns CDR1 SQVTM and CDR2 ANQGSEA. The CDR3 covers 10 residues. CDR3 bases: TGCAGCGTTGAGCGAAATGAGCAGTCCTTC. It translates to CSVERNEQSF.

The chain carries TRBV7-9 and TRBJ1-4; 8 nucleotides line up with TRBD1. The CDR3 is made up of 16 amino acids. Per the germline V gene, CDR1 is SEHNR and CDR2 is FQNEAQ (reference sequence). V gave up 5 bases and J gave up 0 bases; unmatched junction bases: 5. CDR3 in amino acids: CASSRRGPTTNEKLFF. The CDR3 DNA reads as TGTGCCAGCAGCCGCAGGGGGCCCACAACTAATGAAAAACTGTTTTTT.

V gene TRBV9 combines with J gene TRBJ1-1; TRBD1 might be the D (6 bases). Trimming removed 3 bases at V and 0 bases at J, with 12 bases between. Germline loops: CDR1 SGDLS, CDR2 YYNGEE. The CDR3 consists of 15 residues. Here the CDR3 DNA reads TGTGCCAGCAGCGCCGGACAGCAAATGAACACTGAAGCTTTCTTT. This translates into CASSAGQQMNTEAFF. The full variable domain, completed using reference TRBV9 and TRBJ1-1, is DSGVTQTPKHLITATGQRVTLRCSPRSGDLSVYWYQQSLDQGLQFLIQYYNGEERAKGNILERFSAQQFPDLHSELNLSSLELGDSALYFCASSAGQQMNTEAFFGQGTRLTVV.

This chain connects TRBV29-1 to TRBJ2-1, with D perhaps matching TRBD1 or TRBD2 (6 bases each). The CDR3 has 13 amino acids. Germline V gene data show CDR1 as SQVTM and CDR2 as ANQGSEA. V lost 8 bases and J lost 2, with 13 bases in between. The CDR3 region has the DNA TGCAGCCTCCTCGGGGGCCCCTACAATGAGCAGTTCTTC. It translates to CSLLGGPYNEQFF.

Only a few counts were recorded for this clonotype. The V call is TRBV7-9, the J call TRBJ2-5, with D possibly TRBD1 on 6 matching bases. The J call is uncertain, as TRBJ2-1 better fits the DNA end. This CDR3 region has 17 residues. CDR1 is SEHNR and CDR2 is FQNEAQ in the germline V gene (reference sequence). CDR3 nucleotides: TGTGCCAGCAGCTTAGGTCCGGCAGGGGATAGGTCGAATGAGCAGTTCTTC. Encoded protein: CASSLGPAGDRSNEQFF.

This clonotype was observed a handful of times. This chain joins TRBV4-1 and TRBJ2-2, with 13 bases fitting TRBD2. CDR1 and CDR2 (germline): MGHRA, YSYEKL. J was trimmed by 3 bases and V by 2 bases; bases with no gene match: 15. There are 21 residues in the CDR3. The CDR3 is CASSQLPGTSGKYGDTGELFF. CDR3 bases: TGCGCCAGCAGCCAACTACCCGGGACTAGCGGGAAGTACGGGGACACCGGGGAGCTGTTTTTT.

This clonotype has just a few counts. This chain links TRBV11-2 with TRBJ1-1; 7 nucleotides match TRBD1. This CDR3 has 14 amino acids. Looked up from germline, CDR1 is SGHAT and CDR2 is FQNNGV. Trimming took 5 bases from V and 1 from J; bases not matched to a gene: 4. CDR3 nucleotides: TGTGCCAGCAGCGGCCGACAGGGGAACACTGAAGCTTTCTTT. Translated, it gives CASSGRQGNTEAFF.